These 31 T cell receptor beta chains were sequenced from one sample in a study of OX40 agonist ivuxolimab in advanced cancers. The repertoire was sequenced with immunoSEQ multiplex PCR; TCRdb's copy has only in-frame clones and lacks some. The profile shows 98,000 or so clones, around 94% of them singletons. The source material was CD4+ or CD8+ T cells sorted from blood, sampled in a trial of the OX40 agonist ivuxolimab. All receptors come from an adult with an advanced solid tumor such as melanoma, head and neck, liver or kidney cancer.

In DNA form, the CDR3 reads TGTGCCAGCAGCCTCGGGACAGGGGATCGAAACACCATATATTTT. It yields the protein CASSLGTGDRNTIYF. The chain joins TRBV7-2 to TRBJ1-3; 10 bases line up with TRBD1. Trimming removed 5 bases from V and 5 bases from J; junction bases left unmatched: 6. The CDR3 has 15 amino acids. In germline, CDR1 is SGHTA, CDR2 FQGNSA.

The chain employs TRBV7-6 and TRBJ1-1; 8 bases are shared with TRBD1. The J segment lost 4 bases and the V segment lost 5 bases, leaving 3 bases of the junction unmatched. The germline V gene encodes CDR1 SGHVS and CDR2 FNYEAQ. The CDR3 runs 13 residues. In nucleotides, the CDR3 is TGTGCCAGCAGCGTAACAGGGGGCACTGAAGCTTTCTTT. Encoded protein: CASSVTGGTEAFF.

The chain carries TRBV7-2 and TRBJ2-1; D possibly matches TRBD1 or TRBD2 (5 bases each). CDR3 length: 15 amino acids. The germline V gene encodes CDR1 SGHTA and CDR2 FQGNSA. V shed 1 base and J shed 8 bases, with 15 bases lying between them. CDR3 protein: CASSLGSGGIYEQFF. For the CDR3, the DNA is TGTGCCAGCAGCTTAGGGTCTGGGGGAATATATGAGCAGTTCTTC.

The CDR3 region is CASSRGQGNTEAFF. The CDR3 DNA reads as TGTGCCAGCTCACGTGGACAGGGGAACACTGAAGCTTTCTTT. The chain has TRBV18 and TRBJ1-1; 8 bases align to TRBD1. V lost 4 bases and J lost 1; bases outside the gene matches: 2. This CDR3 is 14 amino acids long. Germline-derived CDR1 and CDR2 are KGHSH and LQKENI. The full variable domain, completed using reference TRBV18 and TRBJ1-1, is NAGVMQNPRHLVRRRGQEARLRCSPMKGHSHVYWYRQLPEEGLKFMVYLQKENIIDESGMPKERFSAEFPKEGPSILRIQQVVRGDSAAYFCASSRGQGNTEAFFGQGTRLTVV.

V is TRBV19 and J is TRBJ2-7, with D perhaps matching TRBD1 (5 bases). CDR1 is LNHDA and CDR2 is SQIVND in the germline V gene (reference sequence). V lost 5 bases and J 1 base, leaving 18 bases between the germline ends. This CDR3 is built from 16 residues. The CDR3 loop is CASSPPSWQGSYEQYF. In nucleotides, the CDR3 is TGTGCCAGTAGTCCCCCGTCCTGGCAGGGTTCCTACGAGCAGTACTTC.

This chain joins TRBV9 and TRBJ2-2; TRBD1 matches at 8 bases. CDR1 is SGDLS, CDR2 YYNGEE, per germline. The CDR3 is 15 residues long. J lost 3 bases, V lost 0 bases, and 1 base had no gene match. Here the CDR3 reads CASSVADRDTGELFF. CDR3 nucleotides: TGTGCCAGCAGCGTAGCGGACAGGGACACCGGGGAGCTGTTTTTT.

The chain employs TRBV5-4 and TRBJ1-1, with D unclear. Trimming pared 3 bases from V and 1 base from J, leaving 10 bases between. This CDR3 has 14 residues. Germline CDR1 SGHNT, CDR2 YYREEE (reference sequence). The CDR3 sequence is CASSSGGANTEAFF. The CDR3 DNA is TGTGCCAGCAGCTCAGGAGGAGCGAACACTGAAGCTTTCTTT. The full variable domain, completed using reference TRBV5-4 and TRBJ1-1, is ETGVTQSPTHLIKTRGQQVTLRCSSQSGHNTVSWYQQALGQGPQFIFQYYREEENGRGNFPPRFSGLQFPNYSSELNVNALELDDSALYLCASSSGGANTEAFFGQGTRLTVV.

The J gene is TRBJ2-1, the V gene TRBV4-1; 9 nucleotides line up with TRBD2. The V gene end was trimmed by 0 bases and the J gene end by 2 bases; junction bases not matched to a gene: 14. This CDR3 contains 20 residues. The V gene's germline CDR1 is MGHRA and CDR2 YSYEKL. The CDR3 DNA reads as TGCGCCAGCAGCCAAGAGTGGGGGACTAGCTCCTCTTTGGCCTACAATGAGCAGTTCTTC. This gives the protein CASSQEWGTSSSLAYNEQFF.

The chain recombines TRBV28 with TRBJ2-7; D tentatively reads TRBD1 or TRBD2 (5 bases each). The V end was cut by 6 bases, the J end by 4 bases, with 16 bases between. This CDR3 has 14 amino acids. Germline CDR1 is MDHEN and CDR2 is SYDVKM. The CDR3: CASRPYLGEYEQYF. The CDR3 nucleotides read TGTGCCAGCAGGCCCTACTTGGGGGAATACGAGCAGTACTTC.

V usage is TRBV28 and J usage is TRBJ2-1; 7 bases agree with TRBD2. Trimming removed 7 bases from V and 4 bases from J; junction bases left unmatched: 10. CDR1 MDHEN and CDR2 SYDVKM come from the germline V gene. This CDR3 has 15 amino acids. The CDR3 region has the DNA TGTGCCAGCAACAATGGGGGAGGGATTTACAATGAGCAGTTCTTC. This codes for CASNNGGGIYNEQFF.

The V and J genes are TRBV19 and TRBJ1-2; D remains ambiguous. The germline CDR1 and CDR2 sequences are LNHDA and SQIVND (reference sequence). The CDR3 has 17 residues. The V and J ends lost 7 bases and 0 bases respectively, with 21 bases between them. In DNA form, the CDR3 reads TGTGCCAGTAAACCTCCACTGGGCCCTCATTCTAACTATGGCTACACCTTC. Translating gives CASKPPLGPHSNYGYTF.

The V call is TRBV18, the J call TRBJ2-2; no definite D call. From germline, CDR1 is KGHSH and CDR2 LQKENI. The CDR3 consists of 14 residues. V gave up 6 bases and J gave up 6 bases, with 14 bases separating them. CDR3 nucleotide sequence: TGTGCCAGCTCCAAGAGGCCTCTTCCCGGGGAGCTGTTTTTT. It is translated as CASSKRPLPGELFF. Using reference TRBV18 and TRBJ2-2 for the parts outside the CDR3, the full variable domain is NAGVMQNPRHLVRRRGQEARLRCSPMKGHSHVYWYRQLPEEGLKFMVYLQKENIIDESGMPKERFSAEFPKEGPSILRIQQVVRGDSAAYFCASSKRPLPGELFFGEGSRLTVL.

This sequence joins TRBV10-3 and TRBJ1-3; D remains unclear. The CDR3 has 17 amino acids. CDR1 is ENHRY, CDR2 SYGVKD, per germline. V was clipped by 5 bases and J by 4 bases, with 21 bases between them. This CDR3 reads CAISPWDRQLRGNTIYF. In DNA, the CDR3 is TGTGCCATCAGTCCCTGGGATAGGCAGCTTCGGGGAAACACCATATATTTT.

The rearrangement joins TRBV7-2 to TRBJ2-1; D might be TRBD1 (5 bases). Trimming left V 1 base short and J 11 bases short, with 9 bases between. This CDR3 region has 12 residues. From germline, CDR1 is SGHTA and CDR2 FQGNSA. Here the CDR3 reads CASSLVGAKQFF. The CDR3 coding sequence is TGTGCCAGCAGCTTAGTTGGGGCAAAGCAGTTCTTC.

CDR3 in DNA: TGTGCCAGTAGTAACCCCCCTTCCTACGAGCAGTACTTC. This translates into CASSNPPSYEQYF. The chain is built from TRBV19 and TRBJ2-7; no definite D call. V was shortened by 4 bases and J by 1 base, with 8 bases between the two germline ends. This CDR3 has 13 residues. Germline CDR1 reads LNHDA; CDR2 reads SQIVND (reference sequence).

The V call is TRBV11-3, the J call TRBJ1-6, with D hard to call. The germline CDR1 and CDR2 sequences are SGHNT and YENEEA. The CDR3 sequence is 15 residues long. V lost 1 base and J lost 7, with 11 bases in between. DNA for the CDR3: TGTGCCAGCAGCTTAGGGGGTCCGGGAAATTCACCCCTCCACTTT. It specifies CASSLGGPGNSPLHF.

The chain uses TRBV4-3 and TRBJ2-7; 9 bases fit TRBD1. This CDR3 comprises 16 residues. Trimming took 1 base from V and 3 from J; bases not matched to a gene: 7. Germline-derived CDR1 and CDR2 are LGHNA and YSLEER. DNA of the CDR3: TGCGCCAGCAGCCAAGCGCTTGGGACAGGGCTCTACGAGCAGTACTTC. Its protein product is CASSQALGTGLYEQYF.

This chain uses TRBV6-1 with TRBJ1-3; D remains ambiguous. V was cut by 7 bases and J by 2 bases, with 9 bases left in between. This CDR3 spans 13 amino acids. The germline V gene has CDR1 MNHNS and CDR2 SASEGT. The CDR3 DNA reads as TGTGCCAGCACCCTTTCAGCTGGAAACACCATATATTTT. It specifies CASTLSAGNTIYF.

This clone has a single count. The chain carries TRBV6-1 and TRBJ2-7; 8 nucleotides align to TRBD1. Losses at the gene ends were 6 bases for V and 3 bases for J; bases not matched to a gene: 7. Germline V gene lookup returns CDR1 MNHNS and CDR2 SASEGT. The CDR3 is 14 amino acids. The CDR3 reads CASRTGVLVYEQYF. The CDR3 nucleotides read TGTGCCAGCAGGACAGGGGTCCTCGTCTACGAGCAGTACTTC.

Details on this clone: Other DNA sequences in the sample encode the same CDR3. The chain joins TRBV28 to TRBJ1-1; 11 bases align to TRBD1. Germline CDR1 is MDHEN and CDR2 is SYDVKM. This CDR3 spans 15 amino acids. J lost 1 base, V lost 2 bases, and 0 bases had no gene match. CDR3 loop: CASSLGTGGNTEAFF. Written as DNA, the CDR3 is TGTGCCAGCAGTTTAGGGACAGGGGGGAACACTGAAGCTTTCTTT. The whole variable domain, remainder taken from reference TRBV28 and TRBJ1-1, is DVKVTQSSRYLVKRTGEKVFLECVQDMDHENMFWYRQDPGLGLRLIYFSYDVKMKEKGDIPEGYSVSREKKERFSLILESASTNQTSMYLCASSLGTGGNTEAFFGQGTRLTVV.

CDR3: CASSLSRALGYF. For the CDR3, the DNA is TGTGCCAGCAGCTTGAGCAGGGCTTTAGGGTACTTC. This chain joins TRBV5-8 and TRBJ2-4; D is perhaps TRBD1 (5 bases). The V gene lost 1 base and the J gene lost 15 bases, with 14 bases spanning the gap. The V gene's germline CDR1 is SGHTS and CDR2 YDEGEE. The CDR3 is 12 residues long.

Here the CDR3 reads CASSLTGTQYEQYF. The DNA of the CDR3 is TGCGCCAGCAGCCTGACAGGAACACAATACGAGCAGTACTTC. The chain is built from TRBV4-3 and TRBJ2-7; maybe TRBD1 (6 bases). Germline V gives CDR1 LGHNA, CDR2 YSLEER. The CDR3 has 14 amino acids. Trimming stripped 4 bases from V and 4 bases from J, with 14 bases between.

The CDR3 here is CASSLLVLNPSRDTQYF. In DNA form, the CDR3 reads TGTGCCAGCAGTTTACTTGTGCTAAACCCCTCGAGAGATACGCAGTATTTT. V is TRBV27 and J is TRBJ2-3; D call uncertain. This CDR3 comprises 17 residues. The V end was cut by 2 bases, the J end by 5 bases, with 20 bases between. Germline V gene data show CDR1 as MNHEY and CDR2 as SMNVEV (reference sequence).

This clone was seen once. Other DNA variants within this sample encode the same CDR3. The rearrangement uses TRBV18 and TRBJ1-2; D is perhaps TRBD1 (5 bases). The CDR3 length is 13 residues. CDR1 and CDR2 from the germline V gene are KGHSH and LQKENI. Trimming removed 3 bases at V and 1 base at J, with 6 bases between. The DNA for the CDR3 is TGTGCCAGCTCACCCGACAGTAACTATGGCTACACCTTC. It is translated as CASSPDSNYGYTF.

The chain couples TRBV5-6 to TRBJ2-7; 10 bases agree with TRBD2. V shed 7 bases and J 1 base; nucleotides not matched to a gene: 5. Looked up from germline, CDR1 is SGHDT and CDR2 is YYEEEE. The length of the CDR3 is 14 residues. Here the CDR3 reads CASELAGRSYEQYF. DNA of the CDR3: TGTGCCAGCGAACTAGCGGGGCGTTCCTACGAGCAGTACTTC.

The CDR3 here is CASSLTGGGQPQHF. The CDR3 DNA reads TGCGCCAGCAGCTTGACGGGGGGCGGACAGCCCCAGCATTTT. The rearrangement joins TRBV5-1 to TRBJ1-5; a weak D match, TRBD1 (6 bases). This CDR3 is 14 amino acids long. CDR1 SGHRS and CDR2 YFSETQ come from the germline V gene. The V end lost 1 base, the J end lost 7 bases, and 12 bases lay between the germline ends.

The V gene is TRBV7-6, the J gene TRBJ2-2, with D perhaps being TRBD1 or TRBD2 (5 bases each). CDR1 and CDR2 from the germline V gene are SGHVS and FNYEAQ. The CDR3 spans 14 residues. Between the trimmed V and J ends, which lost 1 base and 5 bases, there was a span of 8 bases. The CDR3 bases are TGTGCCAGCAGCTTAGTTGGGGGAACCGGGGAGCTGTTTTTT. It specifies CASSLVGGTGELFF.

V usage is TRBV6-1 and J usage is TRBJ2-7; 7 nucleotides agree with TRBD2. The CDR3 consists of 14 residues. Trimming at V came to 5 bases and at J to 0 bases, leaving 4 bases not matched to a gene. Germline CDR1 and CDR2: MNHNS and SASEGT. CDR3 DNA sequence: TGTGCCAGCAGTCCCGGGGGGAACTCCTACGAGCAGTACTTC. Its protein is CASSPGGNSYEQYF.

This clone was seen once. The chain is built from TRBV29-1 and TRBJ2-7; weak D call: TRBD1 (5 bases). From germline, CDR1 is SQVTM and CDR2 ANQGSEA. The CDR3 runs 11 residues. With 0 bases removed from V and 6 bases from J, the gap between germline ends came to 6 bases. CDR3 bases: TGCAGCGTTGAAGAGGGGCTCGAGCAGTACTTC. It specifies CSVEEGLEQYF.

This chain joins TRBV6-5 and TRBJ1-4; D call uncertain. The V end lost 4 bases, the J end lost 8 bases, and 11 bases lay between the germline ends. This CDR3 has 13 residues. From germline, CDR1 is MNHEY and CDR2 SVGAGI. The CDR3 is CASSSPGLEKLFF. The CDR3 DNA sequence: TGTGCCAGCAGTTCCCCGGGTCTGGAAAAACTGTTTTTT.

V usage is TRBV5-6 and J usage is TRBJ2-7; D call uncertain. The length of the CDR3 is 11 residues. V was shortened by 2 bases and J by 6 bases, with 6 bases between the two germline ends. Per germline, CDR1 SGHDT and CDR2 YYEEEE. The CDR3 region is CASSFEVEQYF. CDR3 bases: TGTGCCAGCAGCTTCGAGGTCGAGCAGTACTTC.